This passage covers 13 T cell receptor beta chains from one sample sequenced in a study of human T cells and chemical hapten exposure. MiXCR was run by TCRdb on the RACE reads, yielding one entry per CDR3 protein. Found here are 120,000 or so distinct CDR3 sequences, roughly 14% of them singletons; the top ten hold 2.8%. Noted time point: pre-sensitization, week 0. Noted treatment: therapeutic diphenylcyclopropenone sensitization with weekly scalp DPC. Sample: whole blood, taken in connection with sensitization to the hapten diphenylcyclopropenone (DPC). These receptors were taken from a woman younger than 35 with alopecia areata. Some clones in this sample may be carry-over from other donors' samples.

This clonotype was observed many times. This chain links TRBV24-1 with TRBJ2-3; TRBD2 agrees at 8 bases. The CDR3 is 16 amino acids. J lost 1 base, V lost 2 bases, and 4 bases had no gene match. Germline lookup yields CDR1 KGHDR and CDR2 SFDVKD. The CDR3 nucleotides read TGTGCCACCAGTGATTATAAAGCGGGGGGCACAGATACGCAGTATTTT. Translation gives CATSDYKAGGTDTQYF.

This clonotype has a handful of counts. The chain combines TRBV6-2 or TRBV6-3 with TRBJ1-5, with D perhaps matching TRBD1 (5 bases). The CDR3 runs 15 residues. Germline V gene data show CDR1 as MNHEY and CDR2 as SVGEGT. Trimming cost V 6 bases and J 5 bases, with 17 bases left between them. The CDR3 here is CASSPAKGVDQPQHF. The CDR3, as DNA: TGTGCCAGCAGCCCGGCCAAAGGGGTCGATCAGCCCCAGCATTTT.

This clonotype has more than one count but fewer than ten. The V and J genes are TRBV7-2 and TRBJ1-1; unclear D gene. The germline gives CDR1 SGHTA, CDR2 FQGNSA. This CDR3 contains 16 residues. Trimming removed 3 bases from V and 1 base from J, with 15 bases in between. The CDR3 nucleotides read TGTGCCAGCAGCTTGCATACGGGAGGACGGAACACTGAAGCTTTCTTT. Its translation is CASSLHTGGRNTEAFF.

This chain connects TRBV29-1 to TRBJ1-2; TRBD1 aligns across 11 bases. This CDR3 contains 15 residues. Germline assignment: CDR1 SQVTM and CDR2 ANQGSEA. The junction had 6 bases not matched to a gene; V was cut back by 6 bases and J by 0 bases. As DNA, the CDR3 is TGCAGCGTGGTTGGACAGGGGGCCTCTAACTATGGCTACACCTTC. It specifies CSVVGQGASNYGYTF.

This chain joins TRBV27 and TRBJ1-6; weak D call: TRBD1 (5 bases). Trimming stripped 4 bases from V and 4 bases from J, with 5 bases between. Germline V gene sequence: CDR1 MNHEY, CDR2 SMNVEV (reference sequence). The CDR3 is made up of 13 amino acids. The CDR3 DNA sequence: TGTGCCAGCAGTTCAGGGTATAATTCACCCCTCCACTTT. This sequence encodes CASSSGYNSPLHF.

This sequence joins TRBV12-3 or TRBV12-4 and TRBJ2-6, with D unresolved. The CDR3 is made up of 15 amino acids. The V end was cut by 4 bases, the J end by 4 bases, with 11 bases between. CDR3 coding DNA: TGTGCCAGCAGTTCCAACCTTGCCGGGGCCAACGTCCTGACTTTC. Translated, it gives CASSSNLAGANVLTF.

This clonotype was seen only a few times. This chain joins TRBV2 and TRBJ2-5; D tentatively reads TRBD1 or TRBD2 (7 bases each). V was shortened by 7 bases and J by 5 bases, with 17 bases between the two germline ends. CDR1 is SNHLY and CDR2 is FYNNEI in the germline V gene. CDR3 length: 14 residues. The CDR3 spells CASNLQGGGETQYF. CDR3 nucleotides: TGTGCCAGCAACCTTCAGGGAGGGGGCGAGACCCAGTACTTC.

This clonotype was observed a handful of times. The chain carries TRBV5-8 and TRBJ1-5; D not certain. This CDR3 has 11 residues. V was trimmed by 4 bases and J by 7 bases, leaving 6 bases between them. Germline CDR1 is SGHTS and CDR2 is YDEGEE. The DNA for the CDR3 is TGTGCCAGCAGCCGGACGCAGCCCCAGCATTTT. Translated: CASSRTQPQHF. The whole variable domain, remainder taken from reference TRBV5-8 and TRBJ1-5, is EAGVTQSPTHLIKTRGQQATLRCSPISGHTSVYWYQQALGLGLQFLLWYDEGEERNRGNFPPRFSGRQFPNYSSELNVNALELEDSALYLCASSRTQPQHFGDGTRLSIL.

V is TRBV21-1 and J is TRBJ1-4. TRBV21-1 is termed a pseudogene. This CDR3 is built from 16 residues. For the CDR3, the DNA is TGTGCCAGCAGCCTCTCCGTGGGGATTACTAATGAAAAACTGTTTTTT. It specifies CASSLSVGITNEKLFF.

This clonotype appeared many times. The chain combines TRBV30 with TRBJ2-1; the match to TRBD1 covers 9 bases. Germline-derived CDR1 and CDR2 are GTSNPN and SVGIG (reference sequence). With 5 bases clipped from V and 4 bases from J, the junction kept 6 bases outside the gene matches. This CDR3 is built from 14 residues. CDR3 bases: TGTGCCTGGTATCCCGGGACAGGGTACAATGAGCAGTTCTTC. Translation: CAWYPGTGYNEQFF.

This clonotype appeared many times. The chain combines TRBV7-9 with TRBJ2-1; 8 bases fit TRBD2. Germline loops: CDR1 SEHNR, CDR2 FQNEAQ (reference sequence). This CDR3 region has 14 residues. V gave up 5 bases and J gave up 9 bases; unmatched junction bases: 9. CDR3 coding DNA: TGTGCCAGCAGCCCGTCAACCGGGAGGGGTGAGCAGTTCTTC. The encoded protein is CASSPSTGRGEQFF.

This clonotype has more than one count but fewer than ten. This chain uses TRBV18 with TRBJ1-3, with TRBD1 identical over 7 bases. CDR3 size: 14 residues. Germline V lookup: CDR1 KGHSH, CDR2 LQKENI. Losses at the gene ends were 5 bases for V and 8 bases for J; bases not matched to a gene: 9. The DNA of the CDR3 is TGTGCCAGCTCAAGGCCACAGGGGAAGGACACCATATATTTT. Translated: CASSRPQGKDTIYF. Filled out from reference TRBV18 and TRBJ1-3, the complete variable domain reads NAGVMQNPRHLVRRRGQEARLRCSPMKGHSHVYWYRQLPEEGLKFMVYLQKENIIDESGMPKERFSAEFPKEGPSILRIQQVVRGDSAAYFCASSRPQGKDTIYFGEGSWLTVV.

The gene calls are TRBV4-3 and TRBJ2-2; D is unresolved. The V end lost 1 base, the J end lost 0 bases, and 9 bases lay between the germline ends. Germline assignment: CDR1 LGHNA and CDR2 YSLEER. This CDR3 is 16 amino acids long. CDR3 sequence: CASSQVRPPNTGELFF. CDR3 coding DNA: TGCGCCAGCAGCCAAGTACGCCCGCCGAACACCGGGGAGCTGTTTTTT.